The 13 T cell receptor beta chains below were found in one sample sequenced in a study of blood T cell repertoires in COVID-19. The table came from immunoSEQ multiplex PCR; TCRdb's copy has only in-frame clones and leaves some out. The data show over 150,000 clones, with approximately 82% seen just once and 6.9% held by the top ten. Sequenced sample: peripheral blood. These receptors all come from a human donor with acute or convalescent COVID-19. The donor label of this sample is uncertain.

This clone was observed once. In DNA form, the CDR3 reads TGTGCCTGGACCAGGGACAGCTATGGCTACACCTTC. Its protein product is CAWTRDSYGYTF. The J gene is TRBJ1-2, the V gene TRBV30; 7 bases line up with TRBD1. The V and J ends lost 4 bases and 4 bases, in that order; junction bases with no gene match: 3. Germline V lookup: CDR1 GTSNPN, CDR2 SVGIG (reference sequence). The CDR3 is 12 residues long.

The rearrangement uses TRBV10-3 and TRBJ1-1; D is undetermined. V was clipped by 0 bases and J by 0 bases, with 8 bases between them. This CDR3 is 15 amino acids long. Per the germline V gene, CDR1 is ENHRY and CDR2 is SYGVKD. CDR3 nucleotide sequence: TGTGCCATCAGTGAGTCGGTAGCCCTGAACACTGAAGCTTTCTTT. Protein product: CAISESVALNTEAFF.

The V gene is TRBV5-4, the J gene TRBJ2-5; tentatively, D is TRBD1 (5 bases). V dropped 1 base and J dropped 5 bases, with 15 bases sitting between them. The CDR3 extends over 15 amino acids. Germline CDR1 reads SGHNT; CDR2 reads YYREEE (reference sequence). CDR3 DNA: TGTGCCAGCAGCTTGAAGTGGCAGGGTATGGAGACCCAGTACTTC. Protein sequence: CASSLKWQGMETQYF.

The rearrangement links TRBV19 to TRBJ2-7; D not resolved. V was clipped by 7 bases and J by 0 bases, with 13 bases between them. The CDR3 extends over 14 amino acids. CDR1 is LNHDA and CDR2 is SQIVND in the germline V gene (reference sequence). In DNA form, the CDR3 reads TGTGCCAGTAAAGTCGCAGTCAGCTCCTACGAGCAGTACTTC. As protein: CASKVAVSSYEQYF.

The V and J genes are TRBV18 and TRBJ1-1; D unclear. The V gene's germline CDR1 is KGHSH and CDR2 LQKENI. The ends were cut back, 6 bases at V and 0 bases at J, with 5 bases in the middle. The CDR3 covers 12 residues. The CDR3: CASSQLNTEAFF. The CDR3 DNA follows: TGTGCCAGCTCTCAGTTGAACACTGAAGCTTTCTTT.

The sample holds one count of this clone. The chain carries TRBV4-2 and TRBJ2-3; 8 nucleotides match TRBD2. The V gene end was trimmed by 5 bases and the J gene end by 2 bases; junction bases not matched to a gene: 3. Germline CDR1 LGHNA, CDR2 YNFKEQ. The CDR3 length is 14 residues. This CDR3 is CASSSLAATDTQYF. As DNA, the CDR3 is TGTGCCAGCAGCTCACTAGCGGCCACAGATACGCAGTATTTT.

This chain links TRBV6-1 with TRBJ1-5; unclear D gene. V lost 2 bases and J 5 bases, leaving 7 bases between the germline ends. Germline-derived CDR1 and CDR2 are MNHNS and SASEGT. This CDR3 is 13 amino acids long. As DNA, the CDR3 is TGTGCCAGCAGTGAATCCGAGCATCAGCCCCAGCATTTT. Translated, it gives CASSESEHQPQHF.

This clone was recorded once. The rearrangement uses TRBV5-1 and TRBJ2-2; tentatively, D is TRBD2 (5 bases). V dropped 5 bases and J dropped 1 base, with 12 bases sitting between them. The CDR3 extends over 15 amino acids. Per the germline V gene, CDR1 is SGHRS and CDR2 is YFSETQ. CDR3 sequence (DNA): TGCGCCAGCAGTCCAGTTCGGGAGAACACCGGGGAGCTGTTTTTT. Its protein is CASSPVRENTGELFF.

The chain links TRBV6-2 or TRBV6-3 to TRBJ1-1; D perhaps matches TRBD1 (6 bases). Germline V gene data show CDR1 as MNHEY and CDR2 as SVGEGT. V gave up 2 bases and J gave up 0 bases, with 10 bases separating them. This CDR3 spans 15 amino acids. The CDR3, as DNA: TGTGCCAGCAGTTACAGGAGGACAGTGAACACTGAAGCTTTCTTT. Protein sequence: CASSYRRTVNTEAFF.

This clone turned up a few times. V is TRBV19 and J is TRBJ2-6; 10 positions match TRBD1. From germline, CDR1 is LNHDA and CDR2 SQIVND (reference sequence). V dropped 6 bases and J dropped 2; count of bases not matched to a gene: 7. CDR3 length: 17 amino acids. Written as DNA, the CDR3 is TGTGCCAGTAGCCTGGACAGGGGGTTTGCTGGGGCCAACGTCCTGACTTTC. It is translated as CASSLDRGFAGANVLTF.

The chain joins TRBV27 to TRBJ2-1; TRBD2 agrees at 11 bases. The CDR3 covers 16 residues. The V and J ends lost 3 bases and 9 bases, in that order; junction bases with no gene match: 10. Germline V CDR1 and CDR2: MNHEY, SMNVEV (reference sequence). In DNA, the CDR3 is TGTGCCAGCAGTTTCGGGTCCACTAGCGGGAGTAGTGAGCAGTTCTTC. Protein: CASSFGSTSGSSEQFF.

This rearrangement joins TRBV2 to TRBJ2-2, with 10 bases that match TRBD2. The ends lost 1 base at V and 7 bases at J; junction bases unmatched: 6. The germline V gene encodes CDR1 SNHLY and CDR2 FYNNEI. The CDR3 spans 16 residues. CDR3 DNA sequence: TGTGCCAGCAGTGAAGACCTAGCGGGAGTTGTCGGGGAGCTGTTTTTT. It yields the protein CASSEDLAGVVGELFF.

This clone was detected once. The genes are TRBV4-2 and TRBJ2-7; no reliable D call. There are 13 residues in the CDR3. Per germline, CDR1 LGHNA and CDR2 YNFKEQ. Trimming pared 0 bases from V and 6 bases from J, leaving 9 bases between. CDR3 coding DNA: TGTGCCAGCAGCCAAGAGCGGCACCGCGAGCAGTACTTC. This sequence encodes CASSQERHREQYF.